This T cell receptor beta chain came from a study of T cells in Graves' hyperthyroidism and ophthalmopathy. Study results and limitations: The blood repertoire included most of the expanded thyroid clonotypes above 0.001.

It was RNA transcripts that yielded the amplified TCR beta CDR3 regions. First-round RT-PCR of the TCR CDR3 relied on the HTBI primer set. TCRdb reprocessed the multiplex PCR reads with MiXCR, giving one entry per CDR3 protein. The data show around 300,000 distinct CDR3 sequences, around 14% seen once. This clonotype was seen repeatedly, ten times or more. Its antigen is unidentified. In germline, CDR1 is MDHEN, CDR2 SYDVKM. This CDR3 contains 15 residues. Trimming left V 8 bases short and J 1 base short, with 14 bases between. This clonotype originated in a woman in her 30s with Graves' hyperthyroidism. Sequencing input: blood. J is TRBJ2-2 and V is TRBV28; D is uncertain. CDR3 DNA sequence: TGTGCCAGCTTGGACCGACCGAGGAACACCGGGGAGCTGTTTTTT. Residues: CASLDRPRNTGELFF. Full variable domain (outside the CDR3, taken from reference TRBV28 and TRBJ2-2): DVKVTQSSRYLVKRTGEKVFLECVQDMDHENMFWYRQDPGLGLRLIYFSYDVKMKEKGDIPEGYSVSREKKERFSLILESASTNQTSMYLCASLDRPRNTGELFFGEGSRLTVL.